This entry is about one T cell receptor (beta chain). Its antigen remains unidentified. The CDR3 sequence is 15 residues long. Trimming pared 0 bases from V and 8 bases from J, leaving 13 bases between. Germline V gives CDR1 KGHSH, CDR2 LQKENI. This entry comes from a study of cytomegalovirus exposure and HLA in healthy donors. The wider study: Among roughly 190 million T cells, an earlier analysis found 120 million or so unique TCR beta sequences.

Overall study results and limits: In a later analysis, specific HLA alleles were associated with 15,000 to 20,000 TCR beta sequences at a 0.05 false discovery rate. It was fewer than 200 TCR beta chains that were listed as cytomegalovirus-associated.

The PCR contained 60 Vbeta and 13 Jbeta primers. This table comes from immunoSEQ multiplex PCR, and its TCRdb copy is limited to in-frame clones, with some not included. Of more than 200,000 clones in the sample, under 90% are singletons; the top ten hold about 1.2%. The genes are TRBV18 and TRBJ1-4; tentative D call: TRBD1 (5 bases). The TCR was taken from a human donor in good health. The sample comprised PBMCs. The CDR3 reads CASSPPARVGEKLFF. CDR3 nucleotides: TGTGCCAGCTCACCACCTGCCAGGGTAGGAGAAAAACTGTTTTTT.